The 12 T cell receptor beta chains below were found in one sample sequenced in a study of T cell responses to AZD1222 COVID-19 vaccine. The repertoire was sequenced with immunoSEQ multiplex PCR; TCRdb's copy has only in-frame clones and lacks some. The table lists roughly 120,000 clones, over 75% of them singletons, with around 6.2% in the top ten. The starting material was peripheral blood, obtained on day 0 of AZD1222 vaccination. All receptors come from an adult in good health.

This rearrangement joins TRBV4-1 to TRBJ2-3; D perhaps matches TRBD2 (6 bases). CDR1 and CDR2 from the germline V gene are MGHRA and YSYEKL. Trimming cost V 0 bases and J 5 bases, with 12 bases left between them. This CDR3 has 15 residues. The CDR3 nucleotides are TGCGCCAGCAGCCAAGACCCCGGGGGACGAGATACGCAGTATTTT. Encoded protein: CASSQDPGGRDTQYF.

The CDR3 bases are TGTGCCAGCAGTGAAGAATCCCAGCATTTT. Translated, it gives CASSEESQHF. The rearrangement links TRBV6-1 to TRBJ1-5, with unresolved D. CDR1 MNHNS and CDR2 SASEGT come from the germline V gene. V was pared by 1 base and J by 11 bases, with 3 bases between. The CDR3 sequence is 10 residues long.

The chain has TRBV29-1 and TRBJ1-4; D ambiguous. Germline V lookup: CDR1 SQVTM, CDR2 ANQGSEA. The CDR3 consists of 12 residues. V lost 6 bases to trimming and J lost 4 bases, with 9 bases between them. The DNA of the CDR3 is TGCAGCGTCGCGACTATTAATGAAAAACTGTTTTTT. This sequence encodes CSVATINEKLFF.

V gene TRBV6-5 combines with J gene TRBJ2-5, with 9 bases fitting TRBD2. Germline V lookup: CDR1 MNHEY, CDR2 SVGAGI. J gave up 3 bases and V 5 bases, and 7 bases lay outside the gene matches. The CDR3 contains 15 residues. CDR3 sequence: CASSTLTSGKETQYF. CDR3 in DNA: TGTGCCAGCAGTACGCTGACTAGCGGTAAAGAGACCCAGTACTTC.

The rearrangement uses TRBV7-9 and TRBJ2-3; tentatively, D is TRBD1 (6 bases). Trimming left V 5 bases short and J 3 bases short, with 15 bases between. The germline CDR1 and CDR2 sequences are SEHNR and FQNEAQ (reference sequence). The CDR3 sequence is 15 residues long. CDR3 protein: CASSAGTSGTDTQYF. The CDR3 region has the DNA TGTGCCAGCAGCGCCGGGACAAGTGGAACAGATACGCAGTATTTT. The variable domain in full, with the rest retrieved from reference TRBV7-9 and TRBJ2-3, is DTGVSQNPRHKITKRGQNVTFRCDPISEHNRLYWYRQTLGQGPEFLTYFQNEAQLEKSRLLSDRFSAERPKGSFSTLEIQRTEQGDSAMYLCASSAGTSGTDTQYFGPGTRLTVL.

This clone came up a few times. The chain employs TRBV5-1 and TRBJ2-7; tentatively, D is TRBD2 (6 bases). V was clipped by 4 bases and J by 0 bases, with 11 bases between them. There are 14 residues in the CDR3. Germline lookup yields CDR1 SGHRS and CDR2 YFSETQ. CDR3 protein: CASSRETDSYEQYF. The CDR3 DNA reads TGCGCCAGCAGCCGGGAGACAGACTCCTACGAGCAGTACTTC.

This clone occurred a few times. The V and J genes are TRBV29-1 and TRBJ1-2; D gene ambiguous. V lost 7 bases to trimming and J lost 3 bases, with 21 bases between them. The CDR3 loop spans 15 amino acids. Germline V gives CDR1 SQVTM, CDR2 ANQGSEA. CDR3 nucleotides: TGCAGCGCCCTGGTCGCAGGCTTAAGGGACTATGGCTACACCTTC. It codes for CSALVAGLRDYGYTF.

The rearrangement joins TRBV7-2 to TRBJ2-2, with a possible D match to TRBD2 (6 bases). Germline V lookup: CDR1 SGHTA, CDR2 FQGNSA. This CDR3 is 15 amino acids long. Between the trimmed V and J ends, which lost 2 bases and 2 bases, there was a span of 9 bases. CDR3 amino acids: CASSLRDFNTGELFF. The CDR3 region has the DNA TGTGCCAGCAGCTTAAGGGACTTCAACACCGGGGAGCTGTTTTTT.

The chain carries TRBV6-6 and TRBJ1-1, with D hard to call. The CDR3 covers 14 residues. Germline-derived CDR1 and CDR2 are MNHNY and SVGAGI (reference sequence). Trimming took 4 bases from V and 1 from J, leaving 10 bases between them. The chain's CDR3 is CASSSPAENTEAFF. The CDR3 DNA reads TGTGCCAGCAGTTCACCCGCCGAGAACACTGAAGCTTTCTTT.

The chain uses TRBV7-2 and TRBJ1-1; 9 bases align to TRBD1. CDR1 is SGHTA, CDR2 FQGNSA, per germline. J gave up 4 bases and V 6 bases, and 9 bases lay outside the gene matches. The CDR3 has 15 residues. This CDR3 is CASRRGTGGGTEAFF. The CDR3, as DNA: TGTGCCAGCAGACGGGGCACAGGGGGCGGCACTGAAGCTTTCTTT.

The rearrangement joins TRBV11-2 to TRBJ1-2, with no clear D. Looked up from germline, CDR1 is SGHAT and CDR2 is FQNNGV. The CDR3 contains 16 residues. V lost 4 bases to trimming and J lost 2 bases, with 17 bases between them. CDR3 sequence: CASSSTLQPRNYGYTF. CDR3 nucleotide sequence: TGTGCCAGCAGCTCAACTCTCCAACCCAGGAACTATGGCTACACCTTC.

The CDR3 sequence is CASSTGGPGAYEQYF. The CDR3 nucleotides are TGTGCCAGCAGCACCGGGGGCCCTGGGGCCTACGAGCAGTACTTC. The chain is built from TRBV7-2 and TRBJ2-7, with D possibly called TRBD1 or TRBD2 (6 bases each). The CDR3 totals 15 residues. V was clipped by 5 bases and J by 2 bases, with 16 bases between them. CDR1 and CDR2 from the germline V gene are SGHTA and FQGNSA.